This T cell receptor beta chain derives from a study of cytomegalovirus exposure and HLA in healthy donors (dated by TCRdb to about 2017). For context, the study as a whole: An earlier analysis of fewer than 750 of the donors reported around 280 Gb of sequence data and roughly 120 million unique TCR beta sequences obtained from around 190 million T cells. An early release that covered some 630 HLA-typed donors contained approximately 300 gigabases of sequencing data and tens of millions of unique TCR sequences. The genetic ancestry cluster associated with self-reported Caucasian donors included about four fifths of the roughly 400 genotyped donors. The study aimed to test whether cataloging public T cell receptors could reveal signatures of past pathogen exposure. The T cell repertoires of 666 subjects were profiled by immunosequencing and related to cytomegalovirus serostatus. Besides the first cohort of 550 to 750 subjects, a separate validation cohort made up of roughly 130 different subjects was used. High-throughput TCR immunosequencing, statistical association of individual TCRs with disease status, and machine learning were combined to predict cytomegalovirus infection status. A later analysis re-analyzed previously published TCR beta repertoires from 650 to 800 donors and added high-resolution HLA genotyping to study TCR occurrence patterns. The later analysis used no new phenotypic data to find candidate immune exposures, relying instead on TCR beta sequences and their occurrence across donors. In an earlier analysis of 587 of the donors, high-throughput TCR beta sequencing was used to judge whether each TCR beta V gene segment behaved as functional or pseudogenic. Donor age, sex, ethnicity and CMV serostatus were collected together with the repertoire data. Genome-wide SNP genotypes for about 60% of the 666 donors were used in a later genetic analysis, which treated that subset as a discovery cohort. All discovery cohort repertoires had been generated on a single sequencing platform. HLA typing covered class I and class II loci at four-digit resolution. Typing coverage varied by locus: roughly 629-630 donors for A, B, C, DRB1 and DQB1; approximately 520 for DQA1; approximately 610 for DPA1; 400 to 480 for DPB1. A few DR-DQ haplotypes were treated as single units for association and clustering because of strong linkage in the cohort. Among a few hundred genotyped donors of the cohort, an average of around 240,000 unique TCR beta nucleotide sequences were sequenced per donor, around 18% of them non-productive.

What the study reported, not specific to this receptor: According to a later analysis, parvovirus B19, influenza, CMV and Epstein-Barr virus appeared linked to several top co-occurrence clusters. In a later analysis, HLA-associated TCR beta chains were found to be more clonally expanded and to have lower generation probabilities than equally common non-associated chains. In vitro tests confirmed that three of the cytomegalovirus-associated TCR beta chains recognize cytomegalovirus antigens. Because counts were too low, more than 15 rarely observed V segments, including chromosome 9 orphons, were excluded from the earlier analysis of fewer than 650 of the donors. Broadly in line with IMGT annotations, most TCR beta V segments showed up in productive rearrangements about 87% or about 30% of the time in an earlier analysis of several hundred of the donors. In the study, roughly 160 TCR beta chains were listed as associated with cytomegalovirus. Specific HLA alleles were associated with 15,000 to 20,000 TCR beta sequences at a false discovery rate of 0.05 in a later analysis. A later analysis found that TCR association rates varied across HLA loci, with DRB1 alleles showing the most associated TCRs and HLA-C alleles the fewest. A cluster of highly shared sequence variants was judged likely to represent a technical artifact of the sequencing pipeline. Most CMV-associated TCR beta chains appeared to be HLA-restricted in a later analysis, and the HLA associations seemed to be driven largely by CMV exposure. A further reported finding was that TCR beta sequences accurately predicted the HLA-A and HLA-B alleles for most subjects in the first cohort. While some public TCRs were present in many individuals, most TCR sequences turned up only very rarely across donors. In this cohort, only TCR beta chains were sequenced, and detectable features were limited by the absence of alpha or paired-chain data. A later genetic analysis reported fewer N-insertions in productive TCRs among donors in an Asian-associated ancestry cluster than the 666-donor mean. The authors suggested that the approach could potentially be extended to other disease states and immunological phenotypes. CMV serostatus was the only immune exposure information available for the cohort. V-gene and J-gene trimming of TCR beta chains was associated with a missense DCLRE1C variant in a later genetic analysis, and the association was replicated in an independent cohort. Because some donors lacked HLA typing at each locus, the association tests relied only on the typed subset. Linkage disequilibrium might explain the correlated functional status among segregating V segments, but an unknown experimental factor could not be ruled out. Strong co-occurrence of HLA alleles, especially DR and DQ, made assigning TCR associations to individual alleles difficult. Roughly uniform sequencing depth across donors was assumed in presence/absence analyses, although this assumption may not hold. The classifier was reported to diagnose cytomegalovirus status with high specificity and sensitivity in both the original and validation cohorts.

The cohort was made up of 650 to 700 healthy bone marrow donors. Cohort members were all nominally healthy when sampled, although unrecorded immune exposures were likely present. The donor tested CMV seropositive, placing the donor among the roughly 300 seropositive members of the cohort. Every donor gave a peripheral blood sample, and the peripheral blood mononuclear cells from that sample were used for TCR beta sequencing. The Qiagen DNeasy Blood Extraction Kit was used to extract genomic DNA from the blood cell samples. As concerns this clone: It has no known antigen specificity. There are no base qualities to consult, and no much larger clone falls within one base.

Receptor libraries were prepared by the immunoSEQ multiplex PCR assay. The multiplex PCR relied on a mix of 60 forward primers for TCR Vbeta segments and 13 reverse primers for TCR Jbeta segments. The CDR3 region of rearranged TCR beta genes was amplified from genomic DNA by a multiplex PCR assay. The amplified TCR beta libraries were sequenced on the Illumina HiSeq System as 87-base-pair reads. The paper's data handling went like this. A later analysis counted approximately 84 million unique TCR beta chains across the 666 repertoires, and some 11 million of these chains were shared by at least two donors. Raw reads were error-corrected and collapsed into unique sequences with a nearest-neighbor algorithm that merged closely related sequences to remove PCR and sequencing errors. CDR3 sequences were aligned to IMGT reference sequences to assign V, D and J gene segments. Each retained sequence needed at least a six-nucleotide match to both a V gene segment and a J gene segment. A rearrangement counted as productive if the CDR3 had no stop codons and remained in frame with V and J, and every other rearrangement counted as non-productive. Following IMGT convention, CDR3 was defined as the stretch from the second conserved V-encoded cysteine to the conserved J-encoded phenylalanine. The earlier analysis of a few hundred of the donors excluded any sequence lacking an unambiguous match to a single V gene segment. In an earlier analysis of approximately 560 of the donors, a V segment was called functional when productive rearrangements were above 56.7%, and segregating when the standard deviation between donors exceeded 5%. A statistical classification framework was built for diagnosing cytomegalovirus status from the catalog of TCR beta chain sequences. A later analysis assigned V and J genes by comparing TCR nucleotide sequences with IMGT/GENE-DB human TR gene sequences. In a later analysis, CDR3 sequences and most-parsimonious VDJ recombination scenarios were assigned using the TCRdist pipeline. In a later analysis, each TCR beta chain was defined by its CDR3 amino acid sequence together with its V-gene family, and reads without a unique V-gene family were excluded. In a later analysis, approximately 640 highly shared, low-generation-probability nucleotide sequences were removed to address suspected cross-contamination and a sequencing artifact. In a later analysis, a clonal expansion index was calculated for each public chain from normalized within-repertoire ranks of inferred template counts. In a later analysis, generation probabilities were computed with a VDJ recombination model fitted to out-of-frame rearrangements, and the resulting probabilities were checked against IGoR. In a later analysis, TCR-TCR, TCR-HLA and TCR-CMV co-occurrence was scored with hypergeometric tests, and a repertoire-size bias correction was applied to TCR pairs. To estimate false discovery rates, a later analysis permuted the HLA or CMV assignments 20 times. In a later analysis, co-occurring TCRs were grouped using DBSCAN, and TCRdist sequence similarity was added for clustering within HLA-allele-positive subsets. Repertoires with fewer than 30,000 or more than 120,000 public chains, plus five repertoires with anomalous nucleotide sharing, were excluded from co-occurrence clustering. As stored in TCRdb, this immuneACCESS dataset retains in-frame rearrangements with V and J assigned. A fraction of the clones does not appear; measured against another copy, unresolved V genes explain less than half of the discrepancy, and the remainder lacks a known reason. That table furnishes V, J and clone size, whereas the DNA furnished D and trimming. The sample table lists under 200,000 clones, 75% of them with a count of one. The ten top clones hold 2.5% to 3% of the sample.

The material sequenced was PBMCs. The sequence was collected from a woman between 45 and 65 years old in good health and CMV-seropositive.

For the CDR3, the sequence is CASSQRQGGVEKLFF. The DNA is as follows: TGCGCCAGCAGCCAAAGACAGGGGGGAGTTGAAAAACTGTTTTTT. The chain joins TRBV5-1 to TRBJ1-4; 9 central bases correspond to TRBD1. CDR1 is given as SGHRS and CDR2 as YFSETQ, both from the germline V gene. The CDR3 contains 15 residues, cysteine and phenylalanine counted. The sequence is cut down to CDR3 DNA, 45 bases in frame from base 1. Germline trimming: 4 bases from V, 7 bases from J; junction bases outside gene matches: 8. Full variable domain (CDR3 extended with the reference TRBV5-1 and TRBJ1-4 proteins): KAGVTQTPRYLIKTRGQQVTLSCSPISGHRSVSWYQQTPGQGLQFLFEYFSETQRNKGNFPGRFSGRQFSNSRSEMNVSTLELGDSALYLCASSQRQGGVEKLFFGSGTQLSVL.